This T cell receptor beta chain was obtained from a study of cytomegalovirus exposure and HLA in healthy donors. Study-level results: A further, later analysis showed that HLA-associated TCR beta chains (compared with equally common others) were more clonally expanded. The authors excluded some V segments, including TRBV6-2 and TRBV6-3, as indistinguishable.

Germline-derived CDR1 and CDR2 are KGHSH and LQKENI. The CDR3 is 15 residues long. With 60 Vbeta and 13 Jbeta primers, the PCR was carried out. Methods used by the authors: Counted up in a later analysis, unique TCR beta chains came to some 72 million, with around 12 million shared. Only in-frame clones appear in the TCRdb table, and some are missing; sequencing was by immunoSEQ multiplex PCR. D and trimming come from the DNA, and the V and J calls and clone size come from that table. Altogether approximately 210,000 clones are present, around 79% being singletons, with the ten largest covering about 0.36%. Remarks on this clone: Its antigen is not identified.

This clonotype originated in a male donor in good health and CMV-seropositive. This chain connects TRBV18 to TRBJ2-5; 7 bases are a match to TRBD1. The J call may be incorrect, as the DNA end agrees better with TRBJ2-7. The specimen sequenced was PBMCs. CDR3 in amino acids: CASSPGTVFSYEQYF. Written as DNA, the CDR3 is TGTGCCAGCTCACCCGGGACAGTATTCTCCTACGAGCAGTACTTC.